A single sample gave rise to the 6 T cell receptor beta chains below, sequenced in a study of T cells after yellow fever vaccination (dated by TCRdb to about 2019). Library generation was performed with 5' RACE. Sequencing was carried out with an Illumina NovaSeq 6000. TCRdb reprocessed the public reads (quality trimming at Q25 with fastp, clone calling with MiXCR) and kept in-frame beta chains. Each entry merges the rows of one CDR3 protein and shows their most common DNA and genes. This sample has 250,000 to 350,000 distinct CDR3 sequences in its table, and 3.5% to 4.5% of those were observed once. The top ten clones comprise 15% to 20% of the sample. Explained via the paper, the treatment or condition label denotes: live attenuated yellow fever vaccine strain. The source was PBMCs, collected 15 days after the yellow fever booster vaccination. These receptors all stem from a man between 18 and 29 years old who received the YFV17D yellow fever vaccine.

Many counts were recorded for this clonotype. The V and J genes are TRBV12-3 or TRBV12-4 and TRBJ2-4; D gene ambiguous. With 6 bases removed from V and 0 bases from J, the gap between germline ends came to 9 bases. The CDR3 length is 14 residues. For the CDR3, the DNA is TGTGCCAGCAGCCCCCAGCTAGCCAAAAACATTCAGTACTTC. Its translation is CASSPQLAKNIQYF.

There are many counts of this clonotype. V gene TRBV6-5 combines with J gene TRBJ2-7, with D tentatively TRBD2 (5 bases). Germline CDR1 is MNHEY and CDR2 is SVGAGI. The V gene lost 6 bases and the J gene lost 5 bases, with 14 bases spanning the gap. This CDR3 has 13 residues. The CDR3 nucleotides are TGTGCCAGCAGCAGGACTCAGCAGGACGAGCAGTACTTC. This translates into CASSRTQQDEQYF.

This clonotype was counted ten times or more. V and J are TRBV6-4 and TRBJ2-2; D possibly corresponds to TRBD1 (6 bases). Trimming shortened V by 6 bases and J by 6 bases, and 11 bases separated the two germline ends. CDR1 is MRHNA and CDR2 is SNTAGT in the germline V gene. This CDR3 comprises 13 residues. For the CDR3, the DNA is TGTGCCAGCAGAGCTAAGGGGGCCGGGGAGCTGTTTTTT. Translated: CASRAKGAGELFF.

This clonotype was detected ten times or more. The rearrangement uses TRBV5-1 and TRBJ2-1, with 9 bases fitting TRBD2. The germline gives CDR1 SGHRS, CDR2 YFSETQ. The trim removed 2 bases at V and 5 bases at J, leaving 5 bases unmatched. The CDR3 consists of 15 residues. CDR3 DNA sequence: TGCGCCAGCAGCTTCGGCGGGGGGGCCCACAATGAGCAGTTCTTC. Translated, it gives CASSFGGGAHNEQFF.

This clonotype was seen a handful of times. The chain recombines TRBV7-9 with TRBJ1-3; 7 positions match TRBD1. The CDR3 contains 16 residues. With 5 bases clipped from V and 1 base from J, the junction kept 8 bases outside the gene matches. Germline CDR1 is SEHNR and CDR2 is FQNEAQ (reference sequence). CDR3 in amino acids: CASSAGQVWSGNTIYF. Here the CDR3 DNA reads TGTGCCAGCAGCGCCGGACAGGTCTGGTCTGGAAACACCATATATTTT.

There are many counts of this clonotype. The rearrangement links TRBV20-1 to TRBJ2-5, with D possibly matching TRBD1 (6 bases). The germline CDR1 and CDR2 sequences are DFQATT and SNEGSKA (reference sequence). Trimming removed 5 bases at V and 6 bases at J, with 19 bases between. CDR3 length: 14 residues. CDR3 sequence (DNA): TGCAGTGCTTGGCAGGGGCGCCGACTGAAGACCCAGTACTTC. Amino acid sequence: CSAWQGRRLKTQYF.